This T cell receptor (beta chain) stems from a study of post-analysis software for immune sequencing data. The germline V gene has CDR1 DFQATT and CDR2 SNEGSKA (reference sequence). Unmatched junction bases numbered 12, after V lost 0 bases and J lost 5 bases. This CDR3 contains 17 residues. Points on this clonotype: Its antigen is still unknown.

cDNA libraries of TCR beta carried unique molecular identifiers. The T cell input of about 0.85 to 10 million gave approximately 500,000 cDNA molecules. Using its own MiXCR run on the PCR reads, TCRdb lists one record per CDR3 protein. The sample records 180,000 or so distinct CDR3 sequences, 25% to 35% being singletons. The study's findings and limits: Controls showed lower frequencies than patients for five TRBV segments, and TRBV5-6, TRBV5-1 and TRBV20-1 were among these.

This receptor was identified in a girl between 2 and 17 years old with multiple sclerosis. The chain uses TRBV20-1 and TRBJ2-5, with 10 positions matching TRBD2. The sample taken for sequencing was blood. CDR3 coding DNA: TGCAGTGCTAGAGAAGCGGGGGGGCCCTTTAGCATGGAGACCCAGTACTTC. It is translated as CSAREAGGPFSMETQYF.